The 16 T cell receptor beta chains below come from one sample, sequenced in a study of blood T cell repertoires in COVID-19. Generated by immunoSEQ multiplex PCR, the TCRdb table keeps only in-frame clones and is missing some. The repertoire holds approximately 200,000 clones, with 84% as singletons. Sequencing was carried out using peripheral blood. Receptors were obtained from a woman in her 30s who had recovered from COVID-19.

The chain uses TRBV29-1 and TRBJ2-2, with D maybe TRBD1 (7 bases). V shed 3 bases and J shed 5 bases, with 13 bases lying between them. CDR3 length: 14 amino acids. Germline V gene sequence: CDR1 SQVTM, CDR2 ANQGSEA. CDR3 amino acids: CSVDFQGGTGELFF. CDR3 bases: TGCAGCGTTGATTTCCAGGGGGGAACCGGGGAGCTGTTTTTT.

The rearrangement uses TRBV3-1 (or the pseudogene TRBV3-2) and TRBJ2-1; the match to TRBD2 covers 8 bases. V shed 0 bases and J 0 bases; nucleotides not matched to a gene: 1. There are 16 residues in the CDR3. Germline CDR1 reads LGHDT; CDR2 reads YNNKEL (reference sequence). This chain's CDR3 is CASSQELAVSYNEQFF. The CDR3 bases are TGTGCCAGCAGCCAAGAACTAGCGGTCTCCTACAATGAGCAGTTCTTC.

This clone was observed a handful of times. The rearrangement links TRBV6-6 to TRBJ2-1; 7 nucleotides agree with TRBD2. Germline V lookup: CDR1 MNHNY, CDR2 SVGAGI (reference sequence). This CDR3 region has 14 residues. After removal of 7 bases from V and 6 bases from J, the junction contained 9 bases not matched to a gene. CDR3 sequence: CASTHPSGPNEQFF. The CDR3 nucleotides read TGTGCCAGCACCCATCCTAGCGGACCCAATGAGCAGTTCTTC.

This sequence joins TRBV15 and TRBJ1-1, with 7 bases fitting TRBD1. This CDR3 has 11 amino acids. V gave up 5 bases and J gave up 9 bases; unmatched junction bases: 3. The germline CDR1 and CDR2 sequences are LNHNV and YYDKDF (reference sequence). In DNA form, the CDR3 reads TGTGCCACCAGCGGGGGACAGAAAGCTTTCTTT. This translates into CATSGGQKAFF.

This clone was seen only a few times. The chain employs TRBV2 and TRBJ2-5; D is undetermined. Trimming pared 1 base from V and 5 bases from J, leaving 5 bases between. The length of the CDR3 is 12 residues. Germline assignment: CDR1 SNHLY and CDR2 FYNNEI. Written as DNA, the CDR3 is TGTGCCAGCAGTGAAGTATCGGAGACCCAGTACTTC. The encoded protein is CASSEVSETQYF.

This clone was seen a few times. The chain joins TRBV7-3 to TRBJ2-3; D gene uncertain. Germline values: CDR1 SGHTA, CDR2 FQGTGA. The V gene lost 2 bases and the J gene lost 2 bases, with 8 bases spanning the gap. The CDR3 has 14 residues. The CDR3 protein is CASSLYLSTDTQYF. The CDR3 coding sequence is TGTGCCAGCAGCTTATATCTGTCCACAGATACGCAGTATTTT.

This rearrangement joins TRBV5-1 to TRBJ2-7, with TRBD2 matching over 7 bases. J lost 4 bases, V lost 0 bases, and 7 bases had no gene match. Per the germline V gene, CDR1 is SGHRS and CDR2 is YFSETQ. There are 15 residues in the CDR3. CDR3 in amino acids: CASSLAGRERYEQYF. Here the CDR3 DNA reads TGCGCCAGCAGCTTGGCTGGGCGGGAGCGGTACGAGCAGTACTTC.

Written as DNA, the CDR3 is TGTGCCAGCAGCTTAGTAGCGGACAATGAGCAGTTCTTC. As protein: CASSLVADNEQFF. The chain uses TRBV7-6 and TRBJ2-1, with D perhaps TRBD2 (6 bases). V was shortened by 1 base and J by 5 bases, with 6 bases between the two germline ends. The CDR3 has 13 residues. From germline, CDR1 is SGHVS and CDR2 FNYEAQ.

The J gene is TRBJ2-1, the V gene TRBV4-2; 13 positions match TRBD2. The CDR3 extends over 15 amino acids. From germline, CDR1 is LGHNA and CDR2 YNFKEQ. V dropped 4 bases and J dropped 5; count of bases not matched to a gene: 2. The CDR3 DNA reads as TGTGCCAGCAGCCCACTAGCGGGAGGGGACAATGAGCAGTTCTTC. Translated: CASSPLAGGDNEQFF.

This clone was seen only a few times. Other DNA sequences of this sample code for an identical CDR3. The V gene is TRBV11-2, the J gene TRBJ2-5, with TRBD2 matching 9 bases. Germline V gives CDR1 SGHAT, CDR2 FQNNGV. The CDR3 has 14 residues. V gave up 4 bases and J gave up 3 bases; unmatched junction bases: 3. The CDR3 sequence is CASSSIAGEETQYF. The CDR3 nucleotides read TGTGCCAGCAGCTCAATAGCGGGAGAAGAGACCCAGTACTTC.

The rearrangement joins TRBV11-2 to TRBJ2-3; TRBD2 matches 8 bases. Germline V CDR1 and CDR2: SGHAT, FQNNGV. CDR3 size: 18 residues. The V and J ends lost 0 bases and 4 bases, in that order; junction bases with no gene match: 12. The CDR3 coding sequence is TGTGCCAGCAGCTTAGAGTTAGGTGGACTAGCCCTCCCAGATACGCAGTATTTT. It codes for CASSLELGGLALPDTQYF.

This clone occurred once. The chain links TRBV6-5 to TRBJ1-2, with 9 bases identical to TRBD1. V trimming: 5 bases; J trimming: 2 bases; junction bases outside the gene matches: 3. Germline CDR1 reads MNHEY; CDR2 reads SVGAGI. This CDR3 spans 14 amino acids. CDR3 sequence: CASSRTGVNYGYTF. For the CDR3, the DNA is TGTGCCAGCAGTAGGACAGGGGTAAACTATGGCTACACCTTC.

In this sample, this clone turned up once. The CDR3 region is CASSLTLAGSSYNEQFF. The CDR3 DNA reads TGTGCCAGCAGCTTAACCCTAGCGGGGAGCTCCTACAATGAGCAGTTCTTC. This chain joins TRBV7-3 and TRBJ2-1, with TRBD2 matching 9 bases. The CDR3 is made up of 17 amino acids. Germline trimming cut 0 bases from V and 0 bases from J; bases unmatched to any gene: 3. CDR1 SGHTA and CDR2 FQGTGA come from the germline V gene.

In its sample, this clone was seen once. V usage is TRBV5-4 and J usage is TRBJ2-7, with unresolved D. With 2 bases removed from V and 0 bases from J, the gap between germline ends came to 6 bases. CDR3 length equals 13 residues. Germline CDR1 reads SGHNT; CDR2 reads YYREEE (reference sequence). Here the CDR3 DNA reads TGTGCCAGCAGCTTCCCAGGCTCCTACGAGCAGTACTTC. This encodes CASSFPGSYEQYF.

The V call is TRBV7-3, the J call TRBJ2-2, with 8 bases that match TRBD1. CDR3 size: 14 residues. Unmatched junction bases numbered 2, after V lost 4 bases and J lost 4 bases. CDR1 SGHTA and CDR2 FQGTGA come from the germline V gene. The CDR3 DNA sequence: TGTGCCAGCAGCTGGACAGGGTCCACCGGGGAGCTGTTTTTT. Residues: CASSWTGSTGELFF.

This chain uses TRBV6-6 with TRBJ2-3; 12 bases line up with TRBD2. The CDR3 extends over 17 amino acids. Trimming removed 5 bases from V and 0 bases from J; junction bases left unmatched: 6. Germline lookup yields CDR1 MNHNY and CDR2 SVGAGI (reference sequence). Here the CDR3 reads CASSPRTSGASTDTQYF. The CDR3 DNA follows: TGTGCCAGCAGTCCTCGGACTAGCGGGGCTAGCACAGATACGCAGTATTTT.